Listed below are T cell receptor beta chains from one sample, sequenced in a study of T cell changes during pregnancy in multiple sclerosis. The repertoire was sequenced with immunoSEQ multiplex PCR; TCRdb's copy has only in-frame clones and lacks some. This sample has some 29,000 clones, with around 90% found just once. The sequencing used CD8+ T cells from peripheral blood mononuclear cells, collected before pregnancy. These receptors were collected from a female donor with multiple sclerosis, enrolled in a pregnancy study. The CDR3 runs from the conserved cysteine through the conserved F or W. A D gene is named only where the DNA matches it firmly. Expanded clones get a size class; other rows say once, few or many, or leave the size out.

CDR3: CASSYLRQDTQYF
DNA: TGTGCCAGCAGTTACTTACGACAGGATACGCAGTATTTT
J: TRBJ2-3
V: TRBV6-5
D: NA
size: NA

CDR3: CASSLSGGYEQYF
DNA: TGTGCCAGCAGTTTATCAGGGGGCTACGAGCAGTACTTC
J: TRBJ2-7
V: TRBV27
D: NA
size: once

CDR3: CAWSVSYRERETQYF
DNA: TGTGCCTGGAGTGTAAGCTACAGGGAGAGGGAGACCCAGTACTTC
J: TRBJ2-5
V: TRBV30
D: NA
size: NA

CDR3: CASSQTARGRLGTDTQYF
DNA: TGTGCCAGCAGCCAAACGGCGCGGGGTCGACTAGGCACAGATACGCAGTATTTT
J: TRBJ2-3
V: TRBV4-2
D: NA
size: NA

CDR3: CASPQGASTEAFF
DNA: TGTGCCAGCCCCCAGGGGGCCTCCACTGAAGCTTTCTTT
J: TRBJ1-1
V: TRBV6-1
D: TRBD1
size: once

CDR3: CASTTGAASNQPQHF
DNA: TGTGCCAGCACTACAGGGGCAGCTAGCAATCAGCCCCAGCATTTT
J: TRBJ1-5
V: TRBV2
D: TRBD1
size: NA

CDR3: CASSRHRVYEQYF
DNA: TGTGCCAGCAGCCGCCACAGGGTCTACGAGCAGTACTTC
J: TRBJ2-7
V: TRBV6-5
D: NA
size: NA

CDR3: CAWSLLGGETQYF
DNA: TGTGCCTGGAGCTTGTTGGGAGGAGAGACCCAGTACTTC
J: TRBJ2-5
V: TRBV30
D: NA
size: NA

CDR3: CASSAVHEGATEAFF
DNA: TGTGCCAGCAGCGCTGTTCATGAGGGGGCCACTGAAGCTTTCTTT
J: TRBJ1-1
V: TRBV9
D: TRBD1
size: NA

CDR3: CASSLEVAGSLAGGTVNEQFF
DNA: TGTGCCAGCAGCTTAGAAGTTGCAGGGAGTCTAGCGGGGGGAACTGTCAATGAGCAGTTCTTC
J: TRBJ2-1
V: TRBV7-6
D: TRBD2
size: NA

CDR3: CASSLALAGGPDNEQFF
DNA: TGCGCCAGCAGCTTGGCCCTAGCGGGAGGGCCGGACAATGAGCAGTTCTTC
J: TRBJ2-1
V: TRBV5-1
D: TRBD2
size: NA

CDR3: CASSLAVGPADEKLFF
DNA: TGTGCCAGCAGTTTAGCCGTGGGGCCTGCCGATGAAAAACTGTTTTTT
J: TRBJ1-4
V: TRBV28
D: NA
size: NA

CDR3: CASSRVPVILANYGYTF
DNA: TGTGCCAGCAGCCGCGTCCCCGTTATCCTGGCTAACTATGGCTACACCTTC
J: TRBJ1-2
V: TRBV7-8
D: NA
size: NA

CDR3: CASSLTSGSTGRNIQYF
DNA: TGTGCCAGCAGTTTGACTAGCGGGAGTACGGGTAGGAACATTCAGTACTTC
J: TRBJ2-4
V: TRBV27
D: TRBD2
size: NA

CDR3: CASSLSRGVGYEQYF
DNA: TGCGCCAGCAGCCTTAGCCGGGGGGTGGGGTACGAGCAGTACTTC
J: TRBJ2-7
V: TRBV4-3
D: TRBD2
size: NA

CDR3: CASSLQSTNEKLFF
DNA: TGTGCCAGCAGTTTACAGTCAACTAATGAAAAACTGTTTTTT
J: TRBJ1-4
V: TRBV27
D: NA
size: NA

CDR3: CASSVEGAAPEAFF
DNA: TGTGCCAGCAGCGTAGAAGGGGCCGCCCCTGAAGCTTTCTTT
J: TRBJ1-1
V: TRBV9
D: NA
size: NA

CDR3: CSVRGGGLYEQYF
DNA: TGCAGCGTCCGGGGAGGGGGGCTCTACGAGCAGTACTTC
J: TRBJ2-7
V: TRBV29-1
D: NA
size: NA

CDR3: CASSQGMAGYEQYF
DNA: TGTGCCAGCAGCCAAGGTATGGCGGGTTACGAGCAGTACTTC
J: TRBJ2-7
V: TRBV4-2
D: NA
size: NA

CDR3: CASSQDTEQGGVYEQYF
DNA: TGCGCCAGCAGCCAAGATACGGAACAGGGGGGGGTCTACGAGCAGTACTTC
J: TRBJ2-7
V: TRBV4-1
D: NA
size: NA

CDR3: CASSLGQGTLNEQFF
DNA: TGTGCCAGTAGCCTGGGACAGGGGACCCTCAATGAGCAGTTCTTC
J: TRBJ2-1
V: TRBV19
D: TRBD1
size: NA

CDR3: CASSPQGRGQPQHF
DNA: TGTGCCAGCAGTCCCCAGGGGAGGGGGCAGCCCCAGCATTTT
J: TRBJ1-5
V: TRBV27
D: NA
size: NA

CDR3: CASSVDVGAGYGYTF
DNA: TGTGCCAGCAGCGTAGATGTGGGGGCTGGCTATGGCTACACCTTC
J: TRBJ1-2
V: TRBV9
D: NA
size: few

CDR3: CASGRIGVTEAFF
DNA: TGTGCCAGCGGCAGGATCGGGGTCACTGAAGCTTTCTTT
J: TRBJ1-1
V: TRBV6-1
D: NA
size: NA

CDR3: CASSSRSDTQYF
DNA: TGCGCCAGCAGCTCGAGGTCGGATACGCAGTATTTT
J: TRBJ2-3
V: TRBV5-1
D: NA
size: NA

CDR3: CASSRRGDNEQFF
DNA: TGTGCCAGTAGTAGGCGGGGGGATAATGAGCAGTTCTTC
J: TRBJ2-1
V: TRBV19
D: TRBD2
size: NA

CDR3: CASSLQTVDGYTF
DNA: TGTGCCAGCAGTCTCCAGACAGTGGATGGCTACACCTTC
J: TRBJ1-2
V: TRBV28
D: NA
size: NA

CDR3: CASSLGKTGYTEAFF
DNA: TGTGCCAGCAGTTTAGGTAAAACAGGGTACACTGAAGCTTTCTTT
J: TRBJ1-1
V: TRBV28
D: NA
size: NA

CDR3: CASSPRDSPNTEAFF
DNA: TGTGCCAGCAGCCCCCGGGACAGCCCGAACACTGAAGCTTTCTTT
J: TRBJ1-1
V: TRBV7-3
D: TRBD1
size: NA

CDR3: CASSLEGAGPNSPLHF
DNA: TGTGCCAGCAGCTTGGAGGGGGCAGGCCCTAATTCACCCCTCCACTTT
J: TRBJ1-6
V: TRBV5-6
D: TRBD1
size: once

CDR3: CASSSWDITEAFF
DNA: TGTGCCAGCAGCTCCTGGGACATCACTGAAGCTTTCTTT
J: TRBJ1-1
V: TRBV7-9
D: NA
size: NA

CDR3: CASGDRSSPLHF
DNA: TGTGCCAGCGGGGACAGGTCTTCACCCCTCCACTTT
J: TRBJ1-6
V: TRBV11-2
D: TRBD1
size: NA

CDR3: CASSVEGGVGYTF
DNA: TGTGCCAGCAGCGTAGAGGGAGGGGTTGGCTACACCTTC
J: TRBJ1-2
V: TRBV9
D: NA
size: NA

CDR3: CASSTTTGANTIYF
DNA: TGTGCCAGCAGCACCACGACAGGGGCGAACACCATATATTTT
J: TRBJ1-3
V: TRBV7-9
D: TRBD1
size: NA

CDR3: CASSYLRGEETQYF
DNA: TGTGCCAGCAGCTACCTTCGGGGGGAAGAGACCCAGTACTTC
J: TRBJ2-5
V: TRBV28
D: TRBD2
size: NA

CDR3: CASSHYPGQTVETQYF
DNA: TGTGCCAGCAGTCACTACCCCGGACAGACGGTGGAGACCCAGTACTTC
J: TRBJ2-5
V: TRBV7-7
D: NA
size: NA

CDR3: CASSFGQGDEQYF
DNA: TGCGCCAGCAGCTTTGGGCAGGGCGACGAGCAGTACTTC
J: TRBJ2-7
V: TRBV5-1
D: NA
size: NA

CDR3: CATSPHPGDQIGQYF
DNA: TGTGCCACCAGCCCACACCCGGGGGACCAAATAGGGCAGTACTTC
J: TRBJ2-7
V: TRBV15
D: NA
size: NA

CDR3: CASSTGITPLHF
DNA: TGTGCCAGCAGCACAGGGATCACACCCCTCCACTTT
J: TRBJ1-6
V: TRBV5-4
D: NA
size: NA

CDR3: CASSLAETSYNEQFF
DNA: TGTGCCAGCAGCTTAGCGGAAACCTCCTACAATGAGCAGTTCTTC
J: TRBJ2-1
V: TRBV5-6
D: NA
size: NA

CDR3: CASSQGGNTEAFF
DNA: TGTGCCAGCAGCCAAGGCGGCAACACTGAAGCTTTCTTT
J: TRBJ1-1
V: TRBV9
D: NA
size: NA

CDR3: CASSPDRGEITDTQYF
DNA: TGTGCCAGCTCACCCGACAGGGGGGAAATCACAGATACGCAGTATTTT
J: TRBJ2-3
V: TRBV18
D: TRBD1
size: NA

CDR3: CASSLGTATNEKLFF
DNA: TGTGCCAGCAGTTTGGGGACAGCAACTAATGAAAAACTGTTTTTT
J: TRBJ1-4
V: TRBV27
D: TRBD1
size: once

CDR3: CASSRGLSREKLFF
DNA: TGTGCCAGCAGCCGGGGACTTTCAAGAGAAAAACTGTTTTTT
J: TRBJ1-4
V: TRBV14
D: NA
size: NA

CDR3: CASSSVLAGSTDTQYF
DNA: TGTGCCAGCAGCTCAGTACTAGCGGGCAGCACAGATACGCAGTATTTT
J: TRBJ2-3
V: TRBV7-9
D: TRBD2
size: NA

CDR3: CASSLGVGSSYEQYF
DNA: TGTGCCAGCAGTCTCGGGGTAGGAAGCTCCTACGAGCAGTACTTC
J: TRBJ2-7
V: TRBV6-4
D: NA
size: NA

CDR3: CASSLGQTGGGYTF
DNA: TGTGCCAGCAGCTTAGGCCAGACAGGGGGTGGCTACACCTTC
J: TRBJ1-2
V: TRBV11-2
D: TRBD1
size: NA

CDR3: CSAPRGDEQFF
DNA: TGCAGTGCTCCCAGGGGGGATGAGCAGTTCTTC
J: TRBJ2-1
V: TRBV20-1
D: NA
size: NA

CDR3: CASSLGTDREDTQYF
DNA: TGTGCCAGCAGCTTAGGCACGGACAGGGAAGATACGCAGTATTTT
J: TRBJ2-3
V: TRBV7-9
D: TRBD1
size: many

CDR3: CASSQTQSYEQYF
DNA: TGTGCCAGCAGCCAGACTCAATCCTACGAGCAGTACTTC
J: TRBJ2-7
V: TRBV14
D: NA
size: NA

CDR3: CASSLWQAPSEAFF
DNA: TGTGCCAGCAGCTTGTGGCAGGCACCCAGTGAAGCTTTCTTT
J: TRBJ1-1
V: TRBV5-4
D: NA
size: NA

CDR3: CASSAGTAETDTQYF
DNA: TGTGCCAGTAGTGCCGGGACAGCTGAAACAGATACGCAGTATTTT
J: TRBJ2-3
V: TRBV19
D: TRBD1
size: NA

CDR3: CAISGSGVVTDTQYF
DNA: TGTGCCATCAGTGGTTCGGGAGTCGTAACAGATACGCAGTATTTT
J: TRBJ2-3
V: TRBV10-3
D: NA
size: once

CDR3: CASSQDAEFGVAGLNEQFF
DNA: TGCGCCAGCAGCCAAGATGCAGAATTTGGGGTAGCGGGGCTCAATGAGCAGTTCTTC
J: TRBJ2-1
V: TRBV4-3
D: TRBD2
size: NA

CDR3: CASSLGQLENSPLHF
DNA: TGCGCCAGCAGCTTGGGACAGTTGGAGAATTCACCCCTCCACTTT
J: TRBJ1-6
V: TRBV5-1
D: NA
size: NA